This T cell receptor beta chain is from a study of cytomegalovirus exposure and HLA in healthy donors. The PCR contained 60 Vbeta and 13 Jbeta primers. Sequenced by immunoSEQ multiplex PCR; TCRdb stores in-frame clones only, minus some. Here the sample spans some 85,000 clones, about 70% being singletons. The CDR3 runs 15 residues. Germline V gives CDR1 SGHRS, CDR2 YFSETQ. Trimming took 2 bases from V and 6 from J; bases not matched to a gene: 7. Study results and caveats: The authors reported that TCR beta sequences could predict HLA-A and HLA-B alleles. These predictions were accurate for most subjects in the first cohort.

This clone was counted a few times. Its antigen is unidentified. This clonotype originated in a middle-aged man in good health and CMV-seronegative. This chain joins TRBV5-1 and TRBJ1-4; TRBD1 matches at 7 bases. The sample taken for sequencing was PBMCs. DNA of the CDR3: TGCGCCAGCAGCTTCCAGACAGGGTCGGATGAAAAACTGTTTTTT. Residues: CASSFQTGSDEKLFF.